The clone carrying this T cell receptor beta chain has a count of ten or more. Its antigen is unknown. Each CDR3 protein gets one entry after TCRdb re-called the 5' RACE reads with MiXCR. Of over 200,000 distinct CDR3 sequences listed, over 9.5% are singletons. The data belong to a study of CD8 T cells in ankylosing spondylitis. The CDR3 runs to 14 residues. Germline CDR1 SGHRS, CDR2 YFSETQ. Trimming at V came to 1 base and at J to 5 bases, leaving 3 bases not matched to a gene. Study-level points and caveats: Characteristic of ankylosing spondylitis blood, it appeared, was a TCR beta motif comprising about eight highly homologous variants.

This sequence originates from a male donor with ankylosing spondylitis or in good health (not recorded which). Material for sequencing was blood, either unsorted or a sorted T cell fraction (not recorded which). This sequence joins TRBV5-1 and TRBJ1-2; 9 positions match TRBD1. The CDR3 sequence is CASSLTGGAYGYTF. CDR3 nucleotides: TGCGCCAGCAGCTTGACAGGGGGCGCTTATGGCTACACCTTC.